This T cell receptor beta chain was identified during a study of blood T cell repertoires in COVID-19. Study as a whole: The analysed material was cDNA or gDNA that came from T cells, B-cell-depleted T cells, or PBMCs.

The CDR3 contains 17 residues. The ends were cut back, 0 bases at V and 0 bases at J, with 11 bases in the middle. Germline CDR1 and CDR2: LGHNA and YSLEER. Authors' data handling: How many nucleated cells were present was estimated from reference gene primer amplification. Generated by immunoSEQ multiplex PCR, the TCRdb table keeps only in-frame clones and is missing some. The V and J calls and clone size are taken from that table; D and trimming were inferred from the DNA. The table lists 140,000 or so clones, more than 80% of them singletons. Sequencing was carried out using peripheral blood. This TCR came from a woman in her fifties or sixties with active COVID-19. This rearrangement joins TRBV4-3 to TRBJ2-2; TRBD1 is a possible D gene (5 bases). This chain's CDR3 is CASSQDATGTNTGELFF. Written as DNA, the CDR3 is TGCGCCAGCAGCCAAGATGCCACAGGCACGAACACCGGGGAGCTGTTTTTT.